Listed below are T cell receptor beta chains from one sample, sequenced in a study of OX40 agonist ivuxolimab in advanced cancers. The protocol was immunoSEQ multiplex PCR, while the TCRdb copy is restricted to in-frame clones and leaves out a portion. In the table there are 53,000 or so clones, about four fifths of which are singletons. Source: CD4+ or CD8+ T cells sorted from blood, taken in a trial of the OX40 agonist ivuxolimab. These receptors originate from an adult with an advanced solid tumor such as melanoma, head and neck, liver or kidney cancer. Each CDR3 is given with its conserved first and last residue. Fields, in order: V gene, D gene, CDR3 protein. A D gene is named only where the DNA matches it firmly.

TRBV28 | NA | CASSLGGRNIQYF
TRBV6-5 | NA | CASSSTGYNQPQHF
TRBV28 | NA | CASSFLADYGYTF
TRBV18 | TRBD1 | CASSPQLQGARGNEQFF
TRBV10-3 | NA | CAISETALDYQYNEQFF
TRBV11-2 | TRBD2 | CASSLFPREGPGELFF
TRBV19 | NA | CASSLNRGAIDTEAFF
TRBV5-1 | NA | CASSTYQETEQFF
TRBV10-1 | NA | CASSETGSTDTQYF
TRBV6-1 | NA | CATLGGGGNQPQHF
TRBV6-1 | NA | CASSEARAYNEQFF
TRBV6-6 | TRBD1 | CASSPRGRYEQYF
TRBV19 | NA | CATNQVANEKLFF
TRBV6-1 | NA | CASSKSGGSETQYF
TRBV19 | NA | CASSVDRNTEAFF
TRBV18 | TRBD1 | CASSRIPGQGNQPQHF
TRBV5-1 | NA | CASSFSESRQETQYF
TRBV27 | TRBD1 | CASRISGQVYGYTF